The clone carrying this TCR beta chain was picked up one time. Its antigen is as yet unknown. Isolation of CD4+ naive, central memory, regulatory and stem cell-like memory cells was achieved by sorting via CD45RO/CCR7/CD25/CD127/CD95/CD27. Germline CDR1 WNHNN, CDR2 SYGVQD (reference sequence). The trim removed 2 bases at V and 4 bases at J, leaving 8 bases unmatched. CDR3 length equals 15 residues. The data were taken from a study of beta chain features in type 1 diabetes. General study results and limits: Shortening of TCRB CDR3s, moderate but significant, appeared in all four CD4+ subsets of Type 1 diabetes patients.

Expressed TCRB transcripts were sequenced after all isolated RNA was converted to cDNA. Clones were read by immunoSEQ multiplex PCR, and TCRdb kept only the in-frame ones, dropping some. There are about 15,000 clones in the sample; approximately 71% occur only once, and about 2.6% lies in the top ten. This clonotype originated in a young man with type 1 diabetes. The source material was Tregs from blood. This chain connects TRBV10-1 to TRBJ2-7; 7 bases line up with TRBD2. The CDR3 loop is CASSETAGEMYEQYF. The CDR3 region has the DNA TGCGCCAGCAGTGAGACGGCGGGAGAAATGTACGAGCAGTACTTC.